One and the same sample provided the 20 T cell receptor beta chains below, sequenced in a study of OX40 agonist ivuxolimab in advanced cancers. Some clones are missing from TCRdb's copy, which holds only in-frame ones; the method was immunoSEQ multiplex PCR. Of approximately 87,000 clones listed, about 92% are singletons. This sample comprised CD4+ or CD8+ T cells sorted from blood, obtained in a trial of the OX40 agonist ivuxolimab. These receptors were obtained from an adult with an advanced solid tumor such as melanoma, head and neck, liver or kidney cancer.

V is TRBV27 and J is TRBJ2-1; possible D gene TRBD2, 6 bases. CDR3 length equals 13 residues. Trimming pared 6 bases from V and 3 bases from J, leaving 9 bases between. Germline CDR1 and CDR2: MNHEY and SMNVEV (reference sequence). The CDR3, as DNA: TGTGCCAGCAGGGAGGGGATCTACAATGAGCAGTTCTTC. Protein: CASREGIYNEQFF.

This clone was picked up one time. This chain connects TRBV6-5 to TRBJ1-2, with a possible D match to TRBD1 (5 bases). V lost 6 bases to trimming and J lost 0 bases, with 11 bases between them. Germline V CDR1 and CDR2: MNHEY, SVGAGI. The CDR3 is 14 residues long. CDR3 sequence (DNA): TGTGCCAGCAGCCCAACACAGGCTAACTATGGCTACACCTTC. This codes for CASSPTQANYGYTF.

The chain couples TRBV27 to TRBJ2-7; D assignment may be TRBD1 or TRBD2 (6 bases each). CDR1 is MNHEY and CDR2 is SMNVEV in the germline V gene (reference sequence). This CDR3 has 16 amino acids. The V and J ends lost 6 bases and 2 bases respectively, with 20 bases between them. The DNA of the CDR3 is TGTGCCAGCAGCCCTGGGGGCGGGGACGGCACCTACGAGCAGTACTTC. Its protein is CASSPGGGDGTYEQYF.

The gene calls are TRBV4-1 and TRBJ2-5; D not certain. The CDR3 contains 12 residues. CDR1 is MGHRA and CDR2 is YSYEKL in the germline V gene. Deletions cut 1 base from V and 5 bases from J, with 5 bases between. The CDR3 nucleotides read TGCGCCAGCAGCCAAGGTTCGGAGACCCAGTACTTC. Protein product: CASSQGSETQYF.

The V and J genes are TRBV19 and TRBJ2-1, with 10 nucleotides matching TRBD2. The CDR3 spans 15 residues. Germline V gene data show CDR1 as LNHDA and CDR2 as SQIVND (reference sequence). J gave up 4 bases and V 6 bases, and 6 bases lay outside the gene matches. The CDR3 protein is CASRASGSEYNEQFF. In DNA form, the CDR3 reads TGTGCCAGTAGGGCTAGCGGGAGTGAATACAATGAGCAGTTCTTC. The variable domain in full, with the rest retrieved from reference TRBV19 and TRBJ2-1, is DGGITQSPKYLFRKEGQNVTLSCEQNLNHDAMYWYRQDPGQGLRLIYYSQIVNDFQKGDIAEGYSVSREKKESFPLTVTSAQKNPTAFYLCASRASGSEYNEQFFGPGTRLTVL.

This chain joins TRBV27 and TRBJ2-1; TRBD2 might be the D (5 bases). Germline V gene data show CDR1 as MNHEY and CDR2 as SMNVEV (reference sequence). The CDR3 contains 13 residues. Trimming removed 4 bases at V and 4 bases at J, with 8 bases between. CDR3 sequence: CASSSRGYNEQFF. The CDR3 nucleotides read TGTGCCAGCAGTTCTCGGGGATACAATGAGCAGTTCTTC.

For the CDR3, the DNA is TGTGCCAGCAGTCTAACAGGGGACTATGGCTACACCTTC. This gives the protein CASSLTGDYGYTF. The gene calls are TRBV7-9 and TRBJ1-2; 7 bases map to TRBD1. CDR1 is SEHNR, CDR2 FQNEAQ, per germline (reference sequence). Trimming took 6 bases from V and 3 from J; bases not matched to a gene: 4. This CDR3 is 13 amino acids long.

In its sample, this clone was seen a few times. The chain recombines TRBV19 with TRBJ1-5; D ambiguous. This CDR3 region has 14 residues. V was trimmed by 1 base and J by 1 base, leaving 5 bases between them. Looked up from germline, CDR1 is LNHDA and CDR2 is SQIVND (reference sequence). CDR3 DNA: TGTGCCAGTAGTATAGTGGGCAGCAATCAGCCCCAGCATTTT. Protein product: CASSIVGSNQPQHF.

V and J are TRBV11-2 and TRBJ2-3; TRBD2 matches 7 bases. The J segment lost 4 bases and the V segment lost 4 bases, leaving 5 bases of the junction unmatched. The CDR3 covers 14 residues. The V gene's germline CDR1 is SGHAT and CDR2 FQNNGV. The CDR3 DNA is TGTGCCAGCAGCTCCACTAGCGCCTCAGATACGCAGTATTTT. This gives the protein CASSSTSASDTQYF.

The chain has TRBV30 and TRBJ1-5, with a weak D call TRBD1 (6 bases). The CDR3 is 13 residues long. Germline values: CDR1 GTSNPN, CDR2 SVGIG (reference sequence). Between the trimmed V and J ends, which lost 7 bases and 1 base, there was a span of 11 bases. For the CDR3, the DNA is TGTGCCTCGTCAGGGGAAAGCAATCAGCCCCAGCATTTT. As protein: CASSGESNQPQHF.

This clone was seen just once. V gene TRBV4-3 combines with J gene TRBJ2-3; D remains ambiguous. Germline CDR1 and CDR2: LGHNA and YSLEER. The CDR3 has 17 amino acids. Trimming took 1 base from V and 0 from J, leaving 14 bases between them. The CDR3 nucleotides read TGCGCCAGCAGCCAAGGGCTTAGTAGTTCTAGCACAGATACGCAGTATTTT. Translated, it gives CASSQGLSSSSTDTQYF.

CDR3 in DNA: TGTGCCAGTAGCACGACAGGGAGGGTGAATCAGCCCCAGCATTTT. Amino acids: CASSTTGRVNQPQHF. V gene TRBV19 combines with J gene TRBJ1-5, with 7 bases matching TRBD1. Per germline, CDR1 LNHDA and CDR2 SQIVND (reference sequence). Trimming at V came to 6 bases and at J to 4 bases, leaving 9 bases not matched to a gene. There are 15 residues in the CDR3.

This clone occurred once. CDR3 sequence reads: CASSLRDRGLGGELFF. CDR3 DNA: TGTGCCAGCAGCCTCCGGGACAGGGGGTTGGGCGGGGAGCTGTTTTTT. This chain links TRBV7-3 with TRBJ2-2, with 11 bases lining up with TRBD1. The CDR3 covers 16 residues. V lost 5 bases and J lost 7; bases outside the gene matches: 9. Looked up from germline, CDR1 is SGHTA and CDR2 is FQGTGA.

This clone appeared once. CDR3 nucleotide sequence: TGTGCCAGTCGTAGGGGTGGCTATGTACCGGAGGGCTATGGCTACACCTTC. Its translation is CASRRGGYVPEGYGYTF. The rearrangement joins TRBV19 to TRBJ1-2; D is possibly TRBD1 (5 bases). CDR3 length: 17 amino acids. Germline assignment: CDR1 LNHDA and CDR2 SQIVND (reference sequence). V lost 8 bases to trimming and J lost 4 bases, with 26 bases between them.

The CDR3 reads CASTMGWQGTYGYTF. CDR3 sequence (DNA): TGTGCCAGCACCATGGGGTGGCAGGGGACCTATGGCTACACCTTC. V is TRBV6-6 and J is TRBJ1-2, with D possibly being TRBD1 (6 bases). CDR3 length equals 15 residues. The V gene lost 7 bases and the J gene lost 4 bases, with 19 bases spanning the gap. Germline V gives CDR1 MNHNY, CDR2 SVGAGI (reference sequence).

This clone appeared a single time. The V and J genes are TRBV11-2 and TRBJ2-5; D uncertain. This CDR3 is built from 12 residues. Germline V gene lookup returns CDR1 SGHAT and CDR2 FQNNGV. Trimming removed 4 bases at V and 1 base at J, with 4 bases between. CDR3 sequence (DNA): TGTGCCAGCAGCTCATCCCAAGAGACCCAGTACTTC. As protein: CASSSSQETQYF.

A note on this clone: Other DNA sequences in this specimen translate into the identical CDR3. CDR3 region: CASSIDRGYEQYF. The CDR3 DNA reads TGTGCCAGTAGTATTGACAGGGGGTACGAGCAGTACTTC. The chain joins TRBV19 to TRBJ2-7; TRBD1 agrees at 9 bases. The CDR3 runs 13 residues. In germline, CDR1 is LNHDA, CDR2 SQIVND (reference sequence). The J segment lost 4 bases and the V segment lost 3 bases, leaving 1 base of the junction unmatched.

The CDR3 here is CASSGGRGGNQPQHF. The CDR3 region has the DNA TGTGCCAGCAGTGGTGGGCGGGGCGGCAATCAGCCCCAGCATTTT. This chain links TRBV27 with TRBJ1-5, with D maybe TRBD1 (5 bases). Trimming shortened V by 5 bases and J by 2 bases, and 13 bases separated the two germline ends. The CDR3 spans 15 residues. Germline loops: CDR1 MNHEY, CDR2 SMNVEV (reference sequence).

J is TRBJ2-6 and V is TRBV7-2; the D gene could be TRBD1 or TRBD2 (6 bases each). Trimming stripped 4 bases from V and 3 bases from J, with 16 bases between. The CDR3 totals 17 residues. The germline gives CDR1 SGHTA, CDR2 FQGNSA. CDR3 sequence (DNA): TGTGCCAGCAGCTCCCGTTGGGGGGCTGGTGGGGCCAACGTCCTGACTTTC. As protein: CASSSRWGAGGANVLTF.

The V call is TRBV6-1, the J call TRBJ2-3; TRBD1 is a possible D gene (7 bases). Germline CDR1 is MNHNS and CDR2 is SASEGT. V shed 2 bases and J shed 6 bases, with 18 bases lying between them. The CDR3 spans 16 residues. The CDR3 protein is CASSETFRGVIDTQYF. The DNA of the CDR3 is TGTGCCAGCAGTGAAACTTTCAGGGGGGTTATCGATACGCAGTATTTT.